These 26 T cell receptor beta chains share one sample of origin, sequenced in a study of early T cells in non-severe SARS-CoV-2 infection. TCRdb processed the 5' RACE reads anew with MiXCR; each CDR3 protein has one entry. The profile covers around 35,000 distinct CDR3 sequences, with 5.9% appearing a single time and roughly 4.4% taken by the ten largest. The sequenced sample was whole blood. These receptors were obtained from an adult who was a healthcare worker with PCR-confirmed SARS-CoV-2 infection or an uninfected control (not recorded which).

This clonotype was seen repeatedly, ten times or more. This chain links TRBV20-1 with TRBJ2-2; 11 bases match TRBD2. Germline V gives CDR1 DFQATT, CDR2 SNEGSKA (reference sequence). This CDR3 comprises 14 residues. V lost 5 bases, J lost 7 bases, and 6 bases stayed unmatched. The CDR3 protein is CSAPTSGIVGELFF. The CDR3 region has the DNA TGCAGTGCTCCGACTAGCGGGATTGTCGGGGAGCTGTTTTTT.

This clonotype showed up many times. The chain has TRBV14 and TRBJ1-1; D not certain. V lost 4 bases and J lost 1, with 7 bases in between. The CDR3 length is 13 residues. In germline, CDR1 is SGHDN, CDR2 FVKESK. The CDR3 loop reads CASSPQANTEAFF. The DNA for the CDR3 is TGTGCCAGCAGCCCTCAGGCGAACACTGAAGCTTTCTTT. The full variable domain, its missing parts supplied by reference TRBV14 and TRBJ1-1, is EAGVTQFPSHSVIEKGQTVTLRCDPISGHDNLYWYRRVMGKEIKFLLHFVKESKQDESGMPNNRFLAERTGGTYSTLKVQPAELEDSGVYFCASSPQANTEAFFGQGTRLTVV.

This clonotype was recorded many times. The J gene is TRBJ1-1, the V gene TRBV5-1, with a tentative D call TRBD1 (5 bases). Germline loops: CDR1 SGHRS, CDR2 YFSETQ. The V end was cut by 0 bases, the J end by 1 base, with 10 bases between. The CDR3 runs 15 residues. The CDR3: CASSLEGRQNTEAFF. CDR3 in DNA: TGCGCCAGCAGCTTGGAGGGGCGCCAGAACACTGAAGCTTTCTTT.

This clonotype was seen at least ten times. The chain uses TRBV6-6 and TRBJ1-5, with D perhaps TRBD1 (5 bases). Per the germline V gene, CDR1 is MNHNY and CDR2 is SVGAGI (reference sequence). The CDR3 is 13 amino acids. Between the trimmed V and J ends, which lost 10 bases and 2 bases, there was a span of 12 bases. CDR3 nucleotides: TGTGCCACCCAGGGTCAAGGCAATCAGCCCCAGCATTTT. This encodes CATQGQGNQPQHF.

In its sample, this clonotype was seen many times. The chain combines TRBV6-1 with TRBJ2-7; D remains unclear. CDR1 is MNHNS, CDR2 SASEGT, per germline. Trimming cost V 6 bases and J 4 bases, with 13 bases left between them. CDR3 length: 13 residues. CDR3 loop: CASRHGSRYEQYF. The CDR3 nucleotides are TGTGCCAGCAGACACGGATCCCGATACGAGCAGTACTTC.

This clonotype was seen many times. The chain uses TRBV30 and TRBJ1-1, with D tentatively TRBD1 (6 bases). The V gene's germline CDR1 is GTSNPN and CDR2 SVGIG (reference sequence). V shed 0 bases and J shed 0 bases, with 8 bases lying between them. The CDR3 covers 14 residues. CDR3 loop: CAWSVTGLNTEAFF. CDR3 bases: TGTGCCTGGAGTGTGACAGGATTGAACACTGAAGCTTTCTTT.

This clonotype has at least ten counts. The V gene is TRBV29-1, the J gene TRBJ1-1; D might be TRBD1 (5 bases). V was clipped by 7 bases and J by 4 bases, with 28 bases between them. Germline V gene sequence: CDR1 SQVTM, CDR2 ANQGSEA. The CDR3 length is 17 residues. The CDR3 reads CSGVTTPGRAGGTEAFF. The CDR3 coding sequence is TGCAGCGGCGTAACCACCCCGGGCAGGGCGGGAGGCACTGAAGCTTTCTTT.

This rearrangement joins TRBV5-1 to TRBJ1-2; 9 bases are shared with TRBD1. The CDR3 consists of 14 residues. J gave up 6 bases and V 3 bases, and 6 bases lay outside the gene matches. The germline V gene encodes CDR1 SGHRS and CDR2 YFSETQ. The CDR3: CASSSGRQGDGYTF. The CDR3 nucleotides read TGCGCCAGCAGCTCTGGACGACAGGGGGATGGCTACACCTTC.

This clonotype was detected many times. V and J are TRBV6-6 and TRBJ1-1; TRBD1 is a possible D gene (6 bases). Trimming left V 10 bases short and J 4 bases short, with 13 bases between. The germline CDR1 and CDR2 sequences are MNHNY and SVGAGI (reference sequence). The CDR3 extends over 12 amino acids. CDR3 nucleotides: TGTGCCATCGCACAGGGTCGCACTGAAGCTTTCTTT. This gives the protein CAIAQGRTEAFF.

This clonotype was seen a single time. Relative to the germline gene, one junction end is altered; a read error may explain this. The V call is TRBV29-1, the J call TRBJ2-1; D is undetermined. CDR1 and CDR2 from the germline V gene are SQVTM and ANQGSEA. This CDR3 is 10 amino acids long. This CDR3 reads CSASHNVQFF. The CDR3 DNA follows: TGCAGCGCAAGTCACAATGTGCAGTTCTTC.

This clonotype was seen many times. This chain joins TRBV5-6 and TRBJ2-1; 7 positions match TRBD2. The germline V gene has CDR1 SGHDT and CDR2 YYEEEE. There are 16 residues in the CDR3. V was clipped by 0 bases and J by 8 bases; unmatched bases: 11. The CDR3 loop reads CASSLGASGAMDEQFF. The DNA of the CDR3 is TGTGCCAGCAGCTTGGGGGCTAGCGGAGCAATGGATGAGCAGTTCTTC.

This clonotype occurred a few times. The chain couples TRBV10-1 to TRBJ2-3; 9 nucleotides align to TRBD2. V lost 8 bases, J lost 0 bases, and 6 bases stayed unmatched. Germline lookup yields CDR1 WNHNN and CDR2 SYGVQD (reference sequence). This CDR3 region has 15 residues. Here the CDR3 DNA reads TGCGCCAGCTCGGGACTAGCTGCTAGCACAGATACGCAGTATTTT. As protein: CASSGLAASTDTQYF.

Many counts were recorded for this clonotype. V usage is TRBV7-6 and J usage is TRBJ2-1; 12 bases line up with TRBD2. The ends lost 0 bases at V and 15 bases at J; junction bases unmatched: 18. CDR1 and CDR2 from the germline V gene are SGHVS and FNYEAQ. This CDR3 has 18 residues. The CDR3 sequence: CASSLARLAGVPQSCRFF. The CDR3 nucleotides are TGTGCCAGCAGCTTAGCTCGACTAGCGGGAGTCCCTCAATCCTGTCGGTTCTTC.

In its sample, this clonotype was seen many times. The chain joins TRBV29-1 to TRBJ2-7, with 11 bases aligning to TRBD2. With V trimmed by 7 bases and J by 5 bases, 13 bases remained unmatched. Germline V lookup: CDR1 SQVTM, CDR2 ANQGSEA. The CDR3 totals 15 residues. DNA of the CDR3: TGCAGCGCATTACAACTAGCGGGAGTTACCCACGAGCAGTACTTC. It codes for CSALQLAGVTHEQYF.

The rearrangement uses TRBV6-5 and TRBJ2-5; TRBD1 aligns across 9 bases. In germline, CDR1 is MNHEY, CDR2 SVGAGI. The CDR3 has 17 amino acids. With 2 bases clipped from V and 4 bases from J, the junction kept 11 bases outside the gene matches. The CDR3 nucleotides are TGTGCCAGCAGTTACGATGCCCGGGACAGGGTTGGAGAGACCCAGTACTTC. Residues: CASSYDARDRVGETQYF.

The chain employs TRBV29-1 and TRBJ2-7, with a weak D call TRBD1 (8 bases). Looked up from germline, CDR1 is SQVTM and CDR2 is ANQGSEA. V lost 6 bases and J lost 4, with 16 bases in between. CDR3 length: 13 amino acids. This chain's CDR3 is CSVETGEGYEQYF. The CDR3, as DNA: TGCAGCGTGGAGACAGGGGAGGGATACGAGCAGTACTTC.

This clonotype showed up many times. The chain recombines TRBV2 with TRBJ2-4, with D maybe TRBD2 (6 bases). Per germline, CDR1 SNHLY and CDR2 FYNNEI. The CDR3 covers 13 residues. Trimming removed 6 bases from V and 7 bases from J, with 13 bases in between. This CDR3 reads CASRDSGTNIQYF. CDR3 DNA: TGTGCCAGCAGAGATTCCGGGACTAACATTCAGTACTTC.

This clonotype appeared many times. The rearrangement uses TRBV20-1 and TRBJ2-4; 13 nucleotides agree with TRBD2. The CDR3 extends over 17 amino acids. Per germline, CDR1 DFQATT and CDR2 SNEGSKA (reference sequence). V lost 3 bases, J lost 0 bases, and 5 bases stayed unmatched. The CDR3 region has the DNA TGCAGTGCTAGGACTAGCGGGAGGTTTTTAGCCAAAAACATTCAGTACTTC. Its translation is CSARTSGRFLAKNIQYF.

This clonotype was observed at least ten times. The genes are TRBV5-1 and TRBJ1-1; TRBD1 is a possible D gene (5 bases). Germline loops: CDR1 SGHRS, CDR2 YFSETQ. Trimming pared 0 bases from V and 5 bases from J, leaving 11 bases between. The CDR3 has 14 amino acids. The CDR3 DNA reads TGCGCCAGCAGCTTGGGGTCAGGGCGGACTGAAGCTTTCTTT. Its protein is CASSLGSGRTEAFF. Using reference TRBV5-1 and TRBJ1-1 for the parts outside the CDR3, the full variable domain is KAGVTQTPRYLIKTRGQQVTLSCSPISGHRSVSWYQQTPGQGLQFLFEYFSETQRNKGNFPGRFSGRQFSNSRSEMNVSTLELGDSALYLCASSLGSGRTEAFFGQGTRLTVV.

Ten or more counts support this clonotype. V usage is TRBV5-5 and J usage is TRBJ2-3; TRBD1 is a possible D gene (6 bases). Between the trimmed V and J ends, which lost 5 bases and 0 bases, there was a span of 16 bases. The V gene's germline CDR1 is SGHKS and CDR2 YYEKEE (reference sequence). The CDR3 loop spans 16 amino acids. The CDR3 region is CASRPLGGHSTDTQYF. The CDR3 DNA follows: TGTGCCAGCAGGCCCCTAGGGGGACACAGCACAGATACGCAGTATTTT.

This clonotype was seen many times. CDR3 protein: CSAGDNVDSPLHF. For the CDR3, the DNA is TGCAGTGCCGGGGACAACGTCGACTCACCCCTCCACTTT. The rearrangement links TRBV20-1 to TRBJ1-6, with a weak D call TRBD1 (6 bases). There are 13 residues in the CDR3. Trimming pared 6 bases from V and 10 bases from J, leaving 16 bases between. Germline V gene sequence: CDR1 DFQATT, CDR2 SNEGSKA (reference sequence).

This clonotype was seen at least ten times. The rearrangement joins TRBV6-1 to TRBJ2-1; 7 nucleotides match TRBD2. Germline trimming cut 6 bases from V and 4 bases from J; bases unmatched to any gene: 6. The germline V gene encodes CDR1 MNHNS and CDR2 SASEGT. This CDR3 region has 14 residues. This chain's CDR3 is CASRTGTTYNEQFF. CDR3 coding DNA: TGTGCCAGCAGAACCGGGACTACATACAATGAGCAGTTCTTC.

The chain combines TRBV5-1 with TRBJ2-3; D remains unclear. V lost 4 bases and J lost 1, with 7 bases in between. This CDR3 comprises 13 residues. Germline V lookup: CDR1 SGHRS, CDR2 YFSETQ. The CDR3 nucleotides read TGCGCCAGCAGCCGCGAGGGCACAGATACGCAGTATTTT. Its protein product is CASSREGTDTQYF.

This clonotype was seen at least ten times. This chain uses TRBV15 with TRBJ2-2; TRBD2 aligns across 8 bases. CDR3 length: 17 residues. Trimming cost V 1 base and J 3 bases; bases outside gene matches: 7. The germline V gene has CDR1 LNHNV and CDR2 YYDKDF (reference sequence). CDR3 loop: CATSRVELADHTGELFF. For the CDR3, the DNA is TGTGCCACCAGCAGAGTAGAACTAGCGGATCACACCGGGGAGCTGTTTTTT. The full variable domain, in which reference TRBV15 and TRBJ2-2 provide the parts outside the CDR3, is DAMVIQNPRYQVTQFGKPVTLSCSQTLNHNVMYWYQQKSSQAPKLLFHYYDKDFNNEADTPDNFQSRRPNTSFCFLDIRSPGLGDTAMYLCATSRVELADHTGELFFGEGSRLTVL.

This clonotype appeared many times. This chain's CDR3 is CASTLTGGLAYNEQFF. The CDR3 nucleotides read TGTGCCAGTACACTGACAGGGGGTCTCGCCTACAATGAGCAGTTCTTC. The chain carries TRBV19 and TRBJ2-1, with 9 bases matching TRBD1. CDR1 LNHDA and CDR2 SQIVND come from the germline V gene (reference sequence). The trim removed 7 bases at V and 2 bases at J, leaving 9 bases unmatched. The CDR3 is 16 residues long.

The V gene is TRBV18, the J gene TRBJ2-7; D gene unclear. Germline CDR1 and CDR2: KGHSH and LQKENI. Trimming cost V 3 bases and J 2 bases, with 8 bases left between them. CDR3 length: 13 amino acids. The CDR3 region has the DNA TGTGCCAGCTCACCCGGAAAAACCTACGAGCAGTACTTC. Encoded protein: CASSPGKTYEQYF.